The 15 T cell receptor beta chains given below trace back to one sample, sequenced in a study of T cell responses to AZD1222 COVID-19 vaccine. The method was immunoSEQ multiplex PCR; TCRdb's version includes in-frame clones alone and lacks a portion of them. The sample has some 150,000 clones, more than 85% seen once. Sequencing was performed on peripheral blood, taken after recovery from COVID-19. All receptors derive from an adult who had recovered from COVID-19.

CDR3 coding DNA: TGCAGCGCACCTCGGACAGGGAACTATGGCTACACCTTC. It specifies CSAPRTGNYGYTF. The V gene is TRBV29-1, the J gene TRBJ1-2; the match to TRBD1 covers 8 bases. CDR3 length: 13 residues. V dropped 7 bases and J dropped 2; count of bases not matched to a gene: 6. Germline CDR1 is SQVTM and CDR2 is ANQGSEA.

This rearrangement joins TRBV9 to TRBJ2-5; D perhaps matches TRBD2 (5 bases). Germline CDR1 reads SGDLS; CDR2 reads YYNGEE. Trimming stripped 0 bases from V and 5 bases from J, with 14 bases between. This CDR3 is built from 15 residues. The CDR3 coding sequence is TGTGCCAGCAGCGTAGCGGCGGGTGGGGATGAGACCCAGTACTTC. Amino acid sequence: CASSVAAGGDETQYF.

The CDR3 nucleotides are TGTGCCAGCAGTTATGGGACTGAAGCTTTCTTT. Its translation: CASSYGTEAFF. The chain recombines TRBV6-5 with TRBJ1-1; D unresolved. The germline V gene encodes CDR1 MNHEY and CDR2 SVGAGI. The CDR3 is made up of 11 amino acids. V lost 3 bases and J lost 5, with 4 bases in between.

The rearrangement links TRBV18 to TRBJ2-7, with a tentative D call TRBD2 (6 bases). CDR3 length: 13 residues. V was cut by 2 bases and J by 3 bases, with 8 bases left in between. CDR1 is KGHSH and CDR2 is LQKENI in the germline V gene. The CDR3 here is CASSPGGYYEQYF. The CDR3 region has the DNA TGTGCCAGCTCACCAGGGGGGTACTACGAGCAGTACTTC.

J is TRBJ1-5 and V is TRBV2; a weak D match, TRBD1 (5 bases). The CDR3 extends over 15 amino acids. V lost 6 bases and J 6 bases, leaving 18 bases between the germline ends. The germline V gene encodes CDR1 SNHLY and CDR2 FYNNEI. The CDR3 region is CASSPGQKGSQPQHF. CDR3 DNA sequence: TGTGCCAGCAGCCCCGGGCAGAAGGGGAGTCAGCCCCAGCATTTT.

The chain recombines TRBV11-2 with TRBJ1-1; D gene ambiguous. Trimming shortened V by 0 bases and J by 6 bases, and 8 bases separated the two germline ends. Germline loops: CDR1 SGHAT, CDR2 FQNNGV. This CDR3 is 13 amino acids long. The CDR3 DNA is TGTGCCAGCAGCTTAGATCCTGTCTCTGAAGCTTTCTTT. Translated: CASSLDPVSEAFF. Filled out from reference TRBV11-2 and TRBJ1-1, the complete variable domain reads EAGVAQSPRYKIIEKRQSVAFWCNPISGHATLYWYQQILGQGPKLLIQFQNNGVVDDSQLPKDRFSAERLKGVDSTLKIQPAKLEDSAVYLCASSLDPVSEAFFGQGTRLTVV.

This chain links TRBV3-1 (or the pseudogene TRBV3-2) with TRBJ1-1; 7 positions match TRBD1. CDR3 length equals 14 residues. With 4 bases clipped from V and 4 bases from J, the junction kept 6 bases outside the gene matches. CDR1 is LGHDT, CDR2 YNNKEL, per germline (reference sequence). CDR3: CASSPWTGFTEAFF. CDR3 nucleotides: TGTGCCAGCAGCCCGTGGACAGGCTTCACTGAAGCTTTCTTT.

As concerns this clone: Other DNA sequences in the sample encode the same CDR3. This chain connects TRBV7-9 to TRBJ2-1; TRBD2 aligns across 9 bases. The trim removed 2 bases at V and 1 base at J, leaving 3 bases unmatched. Per the germline V gene, CDR1 is SEHNR and CDR2 is FQNEAQ (reference sequence). The CDR3 runs to 16 residues. CDR3 in DNA: TGTGCCAGCAGCTTAAGCCTAGCGGGGTCCTACAATGAGCAGTTCTTC. Amino acid sequence: CASSLSLAGSYNEQFF.

The chain joins TRBV27 to TRBJ1-5, with 9 bases matching TRBD1. The CDR3 contains 14 residues. J lost 9 bases, V lost 5 bases, and 8 bases had no gene match. Germline CDR1 and CDR2: MNHEY and SMNVEV (reference sequence). The DNA for the CDR3 is TGTGCCAGCAGTCTAGGACAGGGGCTAATGCCCCAGCATTTT. Its protein product is CASSLGQGLMPQHF.

The rearrangement joins TRBV19 to TRBJ1-6, with a weak D call TRBD1 (5 bases). The CDR3 consists of 14 residues. Germline V gene data show CDR1 as LNHDA and CDR2 as SQIVND (reference sequence). The V gene lost 5 bases and the J gene lost 6 bases, with 11 bases spanning the gap. This CDR3 is CASSFRVGNSPLHF. CDR3 nucleotides: TGTGCCAGTAGTTTCAGGGTTGGTAATTCACCCCTCCACTTT. Based on the CDR3 plus reference TRBV19 and TRBJ1-6, the full variable domain is DGGITQSPKYLFRKEGQNVTLSCEQNLNHDAMYWYRQDPGQGLRLIYYSQIVNDFQKGDIAEGYSVSREKKESFPLTVTSAQKNPTAFYLCASSFRVGNSPLHFGNGTRLTVT.

V and J are TRBV27 and TRBJ1-1, with no clear D. Between the trimmed V and J ends, which lost 6 bases and 1 base, there was a span of 12 bases. In germline, CDR1 is MNHEY, CDR2 SMNVEV (reference sequence). The CDR3 is made up of 14 amino acids. In DNA form, the CDR3 reads TGTGCCAGCAGCCAACAACGGTCGAACACTGAAGCTTTCTTT. Translating it yields CASSQQRSNTEAFF.

This clone was counted only a few times. This CDR3 reads CASSQWSTEAFF. The CDR3 coding sequence is TGTGCCAGCAGCCAATGGAGTACTGAAGCTTTCTTT. This chain uses TRBV3-1 (or the pseudogene TRBV3-2) with TRBJ1-1; D unclear. There are 12 residues in the CDR3. Germline V gene data show CDR1 as LGHDT and CDR2 as YNNKEL (reference sequence). Trimming removed 2 bases from V and 5 bases from J, with 6 bases in between.

V and J are TRBV5-4 and TRBJ2-5; D not certain. The CDR3 extends over 15 amino acids. The V end was cut by 1 base, the J end by 2 bases, with 12 bases between. Germline CDR1 reads SGHNT; CDR2 reads YYREEE (reference sequence). The CDR3 DNA reads as TGTGCCAGCAGCTTGAACGCACGATTACAAGAGACCCAGTACTTC. The encoded protein is CASSLNARLQETQYF. The whole variable domain, remainder taken from reference TRBV5-4 and TRBJ2-5, is ETGVTQSPTHLIKTRGQQVTLRCSSQSGHNTVSWYQQALGQGPQFIFQYYREEENGRGNFPPRFSGLQFPNYSSELNVNALELDDSALYLCASSLNARLQETQYFGPGTRLLVL.

The chain uses TRBV4-2 and TRBJ1-5; D is possibly TRBD1 (6 bases). This CDR3 contains 13 residues. Trimming shortened V by 4 bases and J by 5 bases, and 9 bases separated the two germline ends. Looked up from germline, CDR1 is LGHNA and CDR2 is YNFKEQ. Here the CDR3 reads CASSPYRDQPQHF. The CDR3 DNA reads as TGTGCCAGCAGCCCCTACAGGGATCAGCCCCAGCATTTT.

V usage is TRBV27 and J usage is TRBJ2-1; D is ambiguous. This CDR3 has 18 residues. Germline V gives CDR1 MNHEY, CDR2 SMNVEV (reference sequence). Trimming took 2 bases from V and 5 from J, leaving 22 bases between them. The CDR3 here is CASSLRSFGLGSDNEQFF. In nucleotides, the CDR3 is TGTGCCAGCAGTTTACGGTCCTTCGGCCTGGGCTCGGACAATGAGCAGTTCTTC.